The present T cell receptor (beta chain) was sequenced within a study of blood T cell repertoires in COVID-19. Overall study: In each case, the material was cDNA or gDNA derived from T cells, B-cell-depleted T cells, or PBMCs.

This CDR3 contains 12 residues. Germline-derived CDR1 and CDR2 are DFQATT and SNEGSKA (reference sequence). V trimming: 3 bases; J trimming: 6 bases; junction bases outside the gene matches: 1. Those enrolled, adults aged roughly 18 to 89 years, came from under 25 US areas. In assigning cohorts, the study relied on participant-reported clinical history. Assay used: immunoSEQ multiplex PCR; TCRdb lists only in-frame clones, some missing. The sample lists roughly 200,000 clones, 85% occurring once. This TCR derives from a man aged 35 to 55 who had recovered from COVID-19. Sequenced sample: PBMCs or T cells enriched from blood (not recorded which). The chain uses TRBV20-1 and TRBJ2-2; 7 nucleotides align to TRBD2. Here the CDR3 reads CSASAGAGELFF. Here the CDR3 DNA reads TGCAGTGCTAGTGCGGGGGCCGGGGAGCTGTTTTTT.